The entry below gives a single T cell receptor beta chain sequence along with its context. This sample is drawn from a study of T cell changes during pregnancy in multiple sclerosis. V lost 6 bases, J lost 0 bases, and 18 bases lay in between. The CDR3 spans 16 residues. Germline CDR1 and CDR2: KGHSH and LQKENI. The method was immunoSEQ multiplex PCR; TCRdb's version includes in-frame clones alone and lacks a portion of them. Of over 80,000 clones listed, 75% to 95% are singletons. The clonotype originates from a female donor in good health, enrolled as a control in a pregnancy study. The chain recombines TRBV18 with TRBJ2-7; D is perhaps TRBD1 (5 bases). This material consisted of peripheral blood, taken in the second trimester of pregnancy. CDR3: CASSPAPRGSSYEQYF. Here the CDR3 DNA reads TGTGCCAGCTCCCCAGCGCCTAGGGGAAGCTCCTACGAGCAGTACTTC. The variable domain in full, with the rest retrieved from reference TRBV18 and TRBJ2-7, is NAGVMQNPRHLVRRRGQEARLRCSPMKGHSHVYWYRQLPEEGLKFMVYLQKENIIDESGMPKERFSAEFPKEGPSILRIQQVVRGDSAAYFCASSPAPRGSSYEQYFGPGTRLTVT.